A selection of T cell receptor beta chains follows, all from one sample in a study of blood T cells in healthy people across ages. TCRdb processed the 5' RACE reads anew with MiXCR; each CDR3 protein has one entry. Of around 620,000 distinct CDR3 sequences in the sample, approximately 25% were seen once. Sequencing was carried out using blood. All receptors derive from an older woman in good health. CDR3s include the opening cysteine and the closing phenylalanine or tryptophan.

>TRBV21-1|TRBJ1-1
CASSKTLGVIPEAFF
>TRBV4-2|TRBJ1-4
CASSQDWGTGGEKLFF
>TRBV20-1|TRBJ2-5
CSARQHQETQYF
>TRBV7-2|TRBJ2-2
CASSLKLADTGELFF
>TRBV4-1|TRBJ1-5
CASSQRGTPNQPQHF
>TRBV20-1|TRBJ2-4
CSALSGGAGNIQYF
>TRBV7-2|TRBJ2-1
CASSLTSGDRYEQFF
>TRBV20-1|TRBJ2-3
CSASLPGTDTQYF
>TRBV9|.
CASSVEGAPYNEQFF
>TRBV9|TRBJ1-3
CASSVGGNQGNTIYF
>TRBV7-2|TRBJ2-3
CASSSAGTRVTDTLYF
>TRBV9|TRBJ2-3
CASSAQYYTDTQYF
>TRBV5-5|TRBJ1-2
CASSLSARQDGYTF
>TRBV20-1|TRBJ2-2
CSAGDGRDNTGELFF
>TRBV3-1|TRBJ1-2
CASSQETGWSYTF
>TRBV7-2|TRBJ2-6
CASSALRSGANILTF
>TRBV2|TRBJ1-2
CASSYLGVRGYTF
>TRBV5-1|TRBJ2-2
CASSSRPGGTGYGELFF
>TRBV7-2|TRBJ1-2
CASARDREDYGYTF